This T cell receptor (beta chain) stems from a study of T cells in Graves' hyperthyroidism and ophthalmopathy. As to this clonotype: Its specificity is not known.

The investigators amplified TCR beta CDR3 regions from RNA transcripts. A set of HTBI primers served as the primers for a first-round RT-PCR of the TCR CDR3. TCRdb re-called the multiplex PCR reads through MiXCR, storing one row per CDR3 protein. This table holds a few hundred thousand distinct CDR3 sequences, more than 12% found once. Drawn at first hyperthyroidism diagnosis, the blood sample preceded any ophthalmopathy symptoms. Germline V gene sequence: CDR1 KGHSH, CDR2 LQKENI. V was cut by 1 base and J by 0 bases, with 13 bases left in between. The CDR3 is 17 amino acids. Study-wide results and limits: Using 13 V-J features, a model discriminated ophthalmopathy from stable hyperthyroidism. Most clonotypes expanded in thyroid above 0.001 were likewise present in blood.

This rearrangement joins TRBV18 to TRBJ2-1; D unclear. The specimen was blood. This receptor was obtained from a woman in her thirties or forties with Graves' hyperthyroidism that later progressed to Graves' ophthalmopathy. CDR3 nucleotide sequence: TGTGCCAGCTCACCACAAGAGCTTATGAGCTCCTACAATGAGCAGTTCTTC. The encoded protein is CASSPQELMSSYNEQFF.